These T cell receptor beta chains were read from a single sample in a study of T cells in pancreatic ductal adenocarcinoma. Clones were read by immunoSEQ multiplex PCR, and TCRdb kept only the in-frame ones, dropping some. Among 15,000 to 20,000 clones, 88% were seen once, and the ten largest hold 0.94%. Material: PBMCs. The receptors were gathered from a human donor with pancreatic ductal adenocarcinoma. The CDR3 runs from the conserved cysteine through the conserved F or W. Not all rows give a size; the values are once, few, many and, for expanded clones, a class.

cdr3_aa: CASSERGDRGDEQYF
v_call: TRBV6-1
j_call: TRBJ2-7
clone_size: NA

cdr3_aa: CASSLGAGVEQYF
v_call: TRBV25-1
j_call: TRBJ2-7
clone_size: few

cdr3_aa: CASSPLFGGITEAFF
v_call: TRBV6-5
j_call: TRBJ1-1
clone_size: NA

cdr3_aa: CASTPVGAKNSPLHF
v_call: TRBV27
j_call: TRBJ1-6
clone_size: few

cdr3_aa: CASSPTGIHTDTQYF
v_call: TRBV7-9
j_call: TRBJ2-3
clone_size: once

cdr3_aa: CASSLGVAGELTNEKLFF
v_call: TRBV5-5
j_call: TRBJ1-4
clone_size: NA

cdr3_aa: CASSSWTGAGRNSYEQYF
v_call: TRBV27
j_call: TRBJ2-7
clone_size: NA

cdr3_aa: CASSSEPTFINEQYF
v_call: TRBV27
j_call: TRBJ2-7
clone_size: NA

cdr3_aa: CASSWTGLTDTQYF
v_call: TRBV6-6
j_call: TRBJ2-3
clone_size: NA

cdr3_aa: CASSGGQGSNSPLHF
v_call: TRBV5-1
j_call: TRBJ1-6
clone_size: NA

cdr3_aa: CASSPRREYYGYTF
v_call: TRBV6-5
j_call: TRBJ1-2
clone_size: NA

cdr3_aa: CASSKSWAEQYF
v_call: TRBV28
j_call: TRBJ2-7
clone_size: NA

cdr3_aa: CASSLQRHLTDTQYF
v_call: TRBV7-2
j_call: TRBJ2-3
clone_size: NA

cdr3_aa: CASSTPGTVYEQYF
v_call: TRBV5-4
j_call: TRBJ2-7
clone_size: medium-sized

cdr3_aa: CASSPLNRDRDEKLFF
v_call: TRBV21-1
j_call: TRBJ1-4
clone_size: NA

cdr3_aa: CASSQILNYGYTF
v_call: TRBV4-3
j_call: TRBJ1-2
clone_size: once

cdr3_aa: CASSLRDIQETQYF
v_call: TRBV5-8
j_call: TRBJ2-5
clone_size: once

cdr3_aa: CASSLGAGNYGYTF
v_call: TRBV5-6
j_call: TRBJ1-2
clone_size: NA

cdr3_aa: CASSPDSNTGELFF
v_call: TRBV9
j_call: TRBJ2-2
clone_size: NA

cdr3_aa: CASSLEGSYNSPLHF
v_call: TRBV5-1
j_call: TRBJ1-6
clone_size: once

cdr3_aa: CASSVESAGEQYF
v_call: TRBV9
j_call: TRBJ2-7
clone_size: NA

cdr3_aa: CASSLESSRVATPLHF
v_call: TRBV7-2
j_call: TRBJ1-6
clone_size: NA

cdr3_aa: CASRSEQGQPQHF
v_call: TRBV19
j_call: TRBJ1-5
clone_size: NA

cdr3_aa: CASRQTGSETQYF
v_call: TRBV19
j_call: TRBJ2-5
clone_size: NA

cdr3_aa: CASSQGTSGTGQETQYF
v_call: TRBV18
j_call: TRBJ2-5
clone_size: NA

cdr3_aa: CASSSGGRLNEKLFF
v_call: TRBV7-9
j_call: TRBJ1-4
clone_size: NA

cdr3_aa: CASSLAPVLGETQYF
v_call: TRBV11-3
j_call: TRBJ2-5
clone_size: NA

cdr3_aa: CASSSNRGYEQYF
v_call: TRBV6-5
j_call: TRBJ2-7
clone_size: NA

cdr3_aa: CATARGYSGNTIYF
v_call: TRBV6-1
j_call: TRBJ1-3
clone_size: NA

cdr3_aa: CASSLGWTGKAFF
v_call: TRBV11-3
j_call: TRBJ1-1
clone_size: NA

cdr3_aa: CASSPSWGGQGGYTF
v_call: TRBV7-4
j_call: TRBJ1-2
clone_size: NA

cdr3_aa: CASGWRRTEAFF
v_call: TRBV19
j_call: TRBJ1-1
clone_size: NA

cdr3_aa: CATLLDRGNTEAFF
v_call: TRBV6-5
j_call: TRBJ1-1
clone_size: NA

cdr3_aa: CASSSGLAGGQGTDTQYF
v_call: TRBV5-1
j_call: TRBJ2-3
clone_size: NA

cdr3_aa: CASSQDREGNIQYF
v_call: TRBV4-2
j_call: TRBJ2-4
clone_size: NA

cdr3_aa: CASSLAMDIEKLFF
v_call: TRBV5-5
j_call: TRBJ1-4
clone_size: NA

cdr3_aa: CASTGGRRNEQFF
v_call: TRBV28
j_call: TRBJ2-1
clone_size: few

cdr3_aa: CASSFAKVRGTEAFF
v_call: TRBV7-2
j_call: TRBJ1-1
clone_size: NA

cdr3_aa: CASSLFTSGGARDTQYF
v_call: TRBV28
j_call: TRBJ2-3
clone_size: NA

cdr3_aa: CASSLGLAEYNEQFF
v_call: TRBV7-3
j_call: TRBJ2-1
clone_size: NA

cdr3_aa: CASSLGASGANVLTF
v_call: TRBV5-6
j_call: TRBJ2-6
clone_size: few

cdr3_aa: CASRGLGTATDTQYF
v_call: TRBV19
j_call: TRBJ2-3
clone_size: NA

cdr3_aa: CASSPGVGGAGNTIYF
v_call: TRBV5-1
j_call: TRBJ1-3
clone_size: NA

cdr3_aa: CASSSPGTGATLTNYGYTF
v_call: TRBV28
j_call: TRBJ1-2
clone_size: NA

cdr3_aa: CASSEAAPEYNEQFF
v_call: TRBV6-1
j_call: TRBJ2-1
clone_size: NA

cdr3_aa: CASSHDREQYF
v_call: TRBV28
j_call: TRBJ2-7
clone_size: NA

cdr3_aa: CASSSSYGTGYAYGYTF
v_call: TRBV5-4
j_call: TRBJ1-2
clone_size: few

cdr3_aa: CASSSGLVPYNEQFF
v_call: TRBV13
j_call: TRBJ2-1
clone_size: NA

cdr3_aa: CAWIPTGALYNSPLHF
v_call: TRBV30
j_call: TRBJ1-6
clone_size: NA

cdr3_aa: CASSLMEYMNTEAFF
v_call: TRBV28
j_call: TRBJ1-1
clone_size: once

cdr3_aa: CASGTGGTSTDTQYF
v_call: TRBV19
j_call: TRBJ2-3
clone_size: NA

cdr3_aa: CASIKNMGRGGNTIYF
v_call: TRBV6-4
j_call: TRBJ1-3
clone_size: NA

cdr3_aa: CASSIQGNQPQHF
v_call: TRBV5-5
j_call: TRBJ1-5
clone_size: once

cdr3_aa: CASGAGTTNEQFF
v_call: TRBV6-1
j_call: TRBJ2-1
clone_size: NA

cdr3_aa: CASSPYYSGGDNEQFF
v_call: TRBV18
j_call: TRBJ2-1
clone_size: NA

cdr3_aa: CASSIWASGNTIYF
v_call: TRBV19
j_call: TRBJ1-3
clone_size: NA